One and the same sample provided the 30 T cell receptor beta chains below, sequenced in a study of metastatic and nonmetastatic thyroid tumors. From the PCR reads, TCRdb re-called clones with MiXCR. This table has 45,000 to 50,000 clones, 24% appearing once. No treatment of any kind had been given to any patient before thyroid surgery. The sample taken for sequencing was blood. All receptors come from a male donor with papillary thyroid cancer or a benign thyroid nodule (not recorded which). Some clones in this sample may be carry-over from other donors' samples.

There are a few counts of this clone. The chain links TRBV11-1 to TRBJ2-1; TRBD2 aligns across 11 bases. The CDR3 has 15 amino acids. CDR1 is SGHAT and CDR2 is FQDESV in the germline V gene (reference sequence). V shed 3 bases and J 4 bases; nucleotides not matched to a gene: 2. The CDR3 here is CASSLTSGAYNEQFF. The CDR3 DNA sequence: TGTGCCAGCAGCTTGACTAGCGGGGCTTACAATGAGCAGTTCTTC.

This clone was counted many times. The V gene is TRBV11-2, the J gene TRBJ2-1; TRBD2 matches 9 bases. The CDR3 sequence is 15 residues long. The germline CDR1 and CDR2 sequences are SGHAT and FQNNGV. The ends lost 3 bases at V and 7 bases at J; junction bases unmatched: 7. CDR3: CASSLVAGEKNEQFF. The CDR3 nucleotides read TGTGCCAGCAGCTTGGTAGCGGGAGAAAAGAATGAGCAGTTCTTC.

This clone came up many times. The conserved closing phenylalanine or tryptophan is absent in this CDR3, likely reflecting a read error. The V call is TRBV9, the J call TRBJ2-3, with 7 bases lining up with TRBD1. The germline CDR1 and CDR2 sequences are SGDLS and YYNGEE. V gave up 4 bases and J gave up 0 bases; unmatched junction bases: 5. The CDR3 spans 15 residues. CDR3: CASSSRDRSTDTQYL. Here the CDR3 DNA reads TGTGCCAGCAGCTCCCGGGACAGAAGCACAGATACGCAGTATCTT.

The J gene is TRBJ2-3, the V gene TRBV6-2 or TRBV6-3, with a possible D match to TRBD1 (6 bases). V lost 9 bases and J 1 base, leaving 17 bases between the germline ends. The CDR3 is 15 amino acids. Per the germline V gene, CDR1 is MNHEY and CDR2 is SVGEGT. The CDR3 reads CASQGQRRGTDTQYF. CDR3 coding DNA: TGTGCCAGTCAGGGGCAGCGGAGAGGCACAGATACGCAGTATTTT.

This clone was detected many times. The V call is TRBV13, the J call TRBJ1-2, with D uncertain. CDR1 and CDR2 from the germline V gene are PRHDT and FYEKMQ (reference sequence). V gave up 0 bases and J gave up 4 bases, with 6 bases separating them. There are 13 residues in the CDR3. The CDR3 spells CASSLGPVYGYTF. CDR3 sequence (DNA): TGTGCCAGCAGCTTAGGGCCAGTCTATGGCTACACCTTC.

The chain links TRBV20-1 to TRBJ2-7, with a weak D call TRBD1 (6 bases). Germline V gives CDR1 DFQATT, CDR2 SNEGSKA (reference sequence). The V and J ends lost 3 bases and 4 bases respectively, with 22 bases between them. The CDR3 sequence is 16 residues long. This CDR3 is CSARSRDLGRGYEQYF. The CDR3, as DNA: TGCAGTGCTAGGTCCCGAGATTTGGGCAGGGGATACGAGCAGTACTTC.

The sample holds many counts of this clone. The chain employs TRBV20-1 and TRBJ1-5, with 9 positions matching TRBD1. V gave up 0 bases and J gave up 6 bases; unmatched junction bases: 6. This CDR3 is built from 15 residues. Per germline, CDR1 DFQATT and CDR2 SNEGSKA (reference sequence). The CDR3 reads CSARDGTGNFQPQHF. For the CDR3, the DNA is TGCAGTGCTAGAGATGGGACAGGGAACTTTCAGCCCCAGCATTTT.

CDR3 coding DNA: TGCGCCAGCAGCCAAGATCGCGGAGGTGGGTACGAGCAGTACTTC. Its translation is CASSQDRGGGYEQYF. The chain employs TRBV4-1 and TRBJ2-7, with D perhaps matching TRBD2 (5 bases). The length of the CDR3 is 15 residues. V was clipped by 0 bases and J by 4 bases, with 13 bases between them. Germline-derived CDR1 and CDR2 are MGHRA and YSYEKL.

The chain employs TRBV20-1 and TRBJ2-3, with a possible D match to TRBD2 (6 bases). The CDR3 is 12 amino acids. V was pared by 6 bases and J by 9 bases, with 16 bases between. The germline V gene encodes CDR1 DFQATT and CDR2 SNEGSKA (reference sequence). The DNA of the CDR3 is TGCAGTGCGGGACTCATCCGAACAACGCAGTATTTT. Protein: CSAGLIRTTQYF.

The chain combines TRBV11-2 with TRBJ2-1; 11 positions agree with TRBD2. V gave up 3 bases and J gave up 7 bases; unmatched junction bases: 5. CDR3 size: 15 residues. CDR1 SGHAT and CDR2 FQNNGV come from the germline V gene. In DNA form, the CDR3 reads TGTGCCAGCAGCTTGGGACTAGCGGAGGGAAATGAGCAGTTCTTC. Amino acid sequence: CASSLGLAEGNEQFF.

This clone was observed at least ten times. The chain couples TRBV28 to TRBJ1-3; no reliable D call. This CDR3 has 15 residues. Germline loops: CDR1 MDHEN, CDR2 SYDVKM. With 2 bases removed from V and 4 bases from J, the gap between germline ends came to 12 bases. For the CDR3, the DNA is TGTGCCAGCAGTTTACTCGATTACTCAGGAAACACCATATATTTT. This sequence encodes CASSLLDYSGNTIYF.

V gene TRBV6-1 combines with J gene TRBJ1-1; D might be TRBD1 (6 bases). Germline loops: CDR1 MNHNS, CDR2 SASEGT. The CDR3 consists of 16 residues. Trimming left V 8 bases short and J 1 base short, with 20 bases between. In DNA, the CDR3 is TGTGCCAGCGGGGGGCAGGGGATGATATCGAACACTGAAGCTTTCTTT. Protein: CASGGQGMISNTEAFF.

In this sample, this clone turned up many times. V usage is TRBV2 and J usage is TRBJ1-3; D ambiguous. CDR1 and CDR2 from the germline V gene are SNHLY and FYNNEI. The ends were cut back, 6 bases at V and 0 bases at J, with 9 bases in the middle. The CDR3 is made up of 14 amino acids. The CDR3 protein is CASRGSTSGNTIYF. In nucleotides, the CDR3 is TGTGCCAGCAGGGGGTCGACCTCTGGAAACACCATATATTTT.

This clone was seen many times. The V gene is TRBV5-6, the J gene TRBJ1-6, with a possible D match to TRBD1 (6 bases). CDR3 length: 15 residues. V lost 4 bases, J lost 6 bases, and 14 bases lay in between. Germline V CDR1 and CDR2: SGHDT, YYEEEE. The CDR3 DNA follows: TGTGCCAGCAGCCGGTGGGGGCGGGCTAATTCACCCCTCCACTTT. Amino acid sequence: CASSRWGRANSPLHF.

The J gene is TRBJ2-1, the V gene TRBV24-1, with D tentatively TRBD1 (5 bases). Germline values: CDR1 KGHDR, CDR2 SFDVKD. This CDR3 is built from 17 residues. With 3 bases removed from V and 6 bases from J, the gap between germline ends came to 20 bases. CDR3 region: CATSDTRTNQGGNEQFF. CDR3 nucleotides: TGTGCCACCAGTGATACCCGGACAAATCAGGGTGGCAATGAGCAGTTCTTC.

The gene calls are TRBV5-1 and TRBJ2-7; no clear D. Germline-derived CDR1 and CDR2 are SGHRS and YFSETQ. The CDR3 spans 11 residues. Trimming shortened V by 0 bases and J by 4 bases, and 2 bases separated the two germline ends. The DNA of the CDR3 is TGCGCCAGCAGCTTGGGGTACGAGCAGTACTTC. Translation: CASSLGYEQYF.

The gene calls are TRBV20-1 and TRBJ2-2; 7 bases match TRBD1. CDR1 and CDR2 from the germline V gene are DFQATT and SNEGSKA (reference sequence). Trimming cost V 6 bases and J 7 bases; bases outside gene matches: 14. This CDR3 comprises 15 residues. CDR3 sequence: CSATPGQGVVGELFF. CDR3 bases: TGCAGTGCCACGCCCGGGCAGGGGGTCGTCGGGGAGCTGTTTTTT.

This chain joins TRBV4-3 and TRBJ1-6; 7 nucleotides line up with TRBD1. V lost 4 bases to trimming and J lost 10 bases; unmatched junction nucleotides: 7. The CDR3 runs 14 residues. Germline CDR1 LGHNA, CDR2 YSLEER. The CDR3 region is CASSPTGDRSPLHF. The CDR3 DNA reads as TGCGCCAGCAGCCCCACAGGGGATCGCTCACCCCTCCACTTT.

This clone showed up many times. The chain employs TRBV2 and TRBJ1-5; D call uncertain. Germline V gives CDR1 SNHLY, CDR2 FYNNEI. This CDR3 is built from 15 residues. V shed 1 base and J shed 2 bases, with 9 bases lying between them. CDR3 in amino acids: CASSEEGLGNQPQHF. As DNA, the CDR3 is TGTGCCAGCAGTGAAGAGGGTTTGGGCAATCAGCCCCAGCATTTT. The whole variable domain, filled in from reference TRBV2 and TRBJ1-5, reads EPEVTQTPSHQVTQMGQEVILRCVPISNHLYFYWYRQILGQKVEFLVSFYNNEISEKSEIFDDQFSVERPDGSNFTLKIRSTKLEDSAMYFCASSEEGLGNQPQHFGDGTRLSIL.

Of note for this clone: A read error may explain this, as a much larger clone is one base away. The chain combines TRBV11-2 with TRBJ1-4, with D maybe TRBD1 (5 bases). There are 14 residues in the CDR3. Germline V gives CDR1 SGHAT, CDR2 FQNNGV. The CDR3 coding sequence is TGTGCCAGCAGCTTAATCGGGACTAATGAAAAACTGCTTTTT. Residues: CASSLIGTNEKLLF.

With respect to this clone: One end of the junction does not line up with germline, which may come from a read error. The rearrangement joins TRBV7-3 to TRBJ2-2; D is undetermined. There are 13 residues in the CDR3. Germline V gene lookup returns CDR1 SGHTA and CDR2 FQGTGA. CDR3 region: CASSSFSSGELFF. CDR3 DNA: TGTGCCAGCAGTTCCTTTAGCTCCGGTGAGCTGTTTTTT.

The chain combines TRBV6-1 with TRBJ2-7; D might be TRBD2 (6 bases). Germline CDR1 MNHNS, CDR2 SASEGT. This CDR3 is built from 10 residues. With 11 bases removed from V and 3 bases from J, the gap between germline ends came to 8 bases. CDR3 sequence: CAGGYYEQYF. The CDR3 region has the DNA TGTGCCGGGGGGTACTACGAGCAGTACTTC.

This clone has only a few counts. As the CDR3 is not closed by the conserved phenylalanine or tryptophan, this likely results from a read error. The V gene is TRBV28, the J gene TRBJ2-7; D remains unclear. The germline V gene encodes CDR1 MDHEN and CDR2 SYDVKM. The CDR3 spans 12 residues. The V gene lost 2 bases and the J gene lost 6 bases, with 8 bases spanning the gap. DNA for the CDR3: TGTGCCAGCAGTTTAAATCCGTCCGAGCAGTACTCC. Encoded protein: CASSLNPSEQYS.

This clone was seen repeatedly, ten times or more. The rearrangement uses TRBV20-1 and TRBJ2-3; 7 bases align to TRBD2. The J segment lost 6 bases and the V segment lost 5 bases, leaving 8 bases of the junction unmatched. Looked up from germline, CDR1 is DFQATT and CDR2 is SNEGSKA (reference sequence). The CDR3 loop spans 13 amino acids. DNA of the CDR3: TGCAGTGCTCAGAGCGGGACGGCGGATACGCAGTATTTT. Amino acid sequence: CSAQSGTADTQYF.

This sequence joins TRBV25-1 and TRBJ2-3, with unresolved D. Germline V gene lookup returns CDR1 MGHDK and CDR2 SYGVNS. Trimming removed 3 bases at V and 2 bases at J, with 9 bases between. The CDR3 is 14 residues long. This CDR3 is CASSDWQITDTQYF. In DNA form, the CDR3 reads TGTGCCAGCAGTGATTGGCAAATCACAGATACGCAGTATTTT.

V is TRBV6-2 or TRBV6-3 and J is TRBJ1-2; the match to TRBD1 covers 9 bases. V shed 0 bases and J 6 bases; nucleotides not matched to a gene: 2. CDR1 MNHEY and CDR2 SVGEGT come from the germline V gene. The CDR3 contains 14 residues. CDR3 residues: CASSYSRDRDGYTF. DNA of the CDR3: TGTGCCAGCAGTTACTCTCGGGACAGGGATGGCTACACCTTC.

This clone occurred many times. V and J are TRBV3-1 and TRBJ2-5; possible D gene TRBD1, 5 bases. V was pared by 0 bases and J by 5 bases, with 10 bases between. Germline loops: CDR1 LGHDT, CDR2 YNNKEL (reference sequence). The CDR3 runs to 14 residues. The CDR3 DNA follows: TGTGCCAGCAGCCAAGATTTGGACAACGAGACCCAGTACTTC. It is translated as CASSQDLDNETQYF.

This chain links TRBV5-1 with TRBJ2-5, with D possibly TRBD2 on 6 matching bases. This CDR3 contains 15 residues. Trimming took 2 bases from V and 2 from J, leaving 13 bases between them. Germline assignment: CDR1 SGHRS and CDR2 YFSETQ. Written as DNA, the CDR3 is TGCGCCAGCAGCTTTAGGGGAGGCCAGCAAGAGACCCAGTACTTC. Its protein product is CASSFRGGQQETQYF.

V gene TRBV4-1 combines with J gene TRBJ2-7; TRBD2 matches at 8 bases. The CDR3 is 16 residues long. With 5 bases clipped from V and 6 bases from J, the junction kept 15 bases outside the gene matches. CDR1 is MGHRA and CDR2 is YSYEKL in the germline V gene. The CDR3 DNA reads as TGCGCCAGCAGCTTGGATTCGGGAGGGCCGGGGGGCGAGCAGTACTTC. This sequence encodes CASSLDSGGPGGEQYF.

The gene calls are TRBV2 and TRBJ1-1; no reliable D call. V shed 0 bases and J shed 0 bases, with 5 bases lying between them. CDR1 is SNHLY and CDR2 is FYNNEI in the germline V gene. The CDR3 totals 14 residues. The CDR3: CASSEAGMNTEAFF. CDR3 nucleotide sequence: TGTGCCAGCAGTGAAGCTGGTATGAACACTGAAGCTTTCTTT.